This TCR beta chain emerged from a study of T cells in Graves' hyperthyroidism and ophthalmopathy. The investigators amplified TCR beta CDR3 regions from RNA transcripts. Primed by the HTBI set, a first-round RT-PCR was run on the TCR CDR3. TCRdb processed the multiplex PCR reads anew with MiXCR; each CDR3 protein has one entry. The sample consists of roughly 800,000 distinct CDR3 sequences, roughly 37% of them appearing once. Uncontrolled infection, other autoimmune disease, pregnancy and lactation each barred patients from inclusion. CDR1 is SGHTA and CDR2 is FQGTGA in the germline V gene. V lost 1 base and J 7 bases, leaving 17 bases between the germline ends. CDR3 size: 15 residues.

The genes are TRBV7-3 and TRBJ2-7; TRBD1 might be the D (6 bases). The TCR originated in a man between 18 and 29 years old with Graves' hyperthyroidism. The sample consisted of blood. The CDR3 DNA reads TGTGCCAGCAGCTTAAATGGTGGCAGGGGAAGAGAGCAGTACTTC. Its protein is CASSLNGGRGREQYF.